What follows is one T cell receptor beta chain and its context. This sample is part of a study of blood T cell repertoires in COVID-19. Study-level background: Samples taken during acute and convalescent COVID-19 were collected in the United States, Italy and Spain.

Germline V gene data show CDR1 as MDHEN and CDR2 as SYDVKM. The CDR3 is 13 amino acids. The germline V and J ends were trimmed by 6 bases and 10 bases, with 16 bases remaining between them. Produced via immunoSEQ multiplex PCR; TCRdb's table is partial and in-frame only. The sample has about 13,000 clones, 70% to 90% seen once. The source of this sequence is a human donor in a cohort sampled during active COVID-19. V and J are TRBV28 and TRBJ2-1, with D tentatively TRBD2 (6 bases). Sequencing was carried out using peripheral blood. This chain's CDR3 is CASSTGGAQEQFF. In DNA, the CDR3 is TGTGCCAGCAGCACCGGCGGGGCGCAGGAGCAGTTCTTC.